This T cell receptor (beta chain) was identified during a study of T cell responses to AZD1222 COVID-19 vaccine. Germline lookup yields CDR1 MDHEN and CDR2 SYDVKM. Trimming took off 4 bases at V and 7 bases at J, with 19 bases between the two ends. The CDR3 is 15 amino acids. Remarks on this clone: The antigen remains undetermined.

Both about-4-week and about-12-week second-dose recipients were combined. Findings of the study overall: Close to half of spike-specific TCRs reportedly recognize unmutated variant regions. Along spike, vaccine-associated CD4 TCRs were found throughout, with dominance at 160-218 and 743-854. Increases in Spike-specific TCR breadth and depth were seen after two AZD1222 doses.

Here immunoSEQ multiplex PCR was the method, and the copy in TCRdb shows in-frame clones only, minus some. The repertoire holds 100,000 to 150,000 clones, with around 90% as singletons. V and J are TRBV28 and TRBJ1-2; possibly TRBD1 for D (5 bases). This sequence was found in an adult who received the AZD1222 COVID-19 vaccine. The sequenced sample was peripheral blood, obtained 28 days after the second AZD1222 dose. CDR3 sequence reads: CASSSPSLGQGGYTF. CDR3 DNA sequence: TGTGCCAGCAGTTCCCCCTCACTCGGGCAGGGTGGCTACACCTTC.